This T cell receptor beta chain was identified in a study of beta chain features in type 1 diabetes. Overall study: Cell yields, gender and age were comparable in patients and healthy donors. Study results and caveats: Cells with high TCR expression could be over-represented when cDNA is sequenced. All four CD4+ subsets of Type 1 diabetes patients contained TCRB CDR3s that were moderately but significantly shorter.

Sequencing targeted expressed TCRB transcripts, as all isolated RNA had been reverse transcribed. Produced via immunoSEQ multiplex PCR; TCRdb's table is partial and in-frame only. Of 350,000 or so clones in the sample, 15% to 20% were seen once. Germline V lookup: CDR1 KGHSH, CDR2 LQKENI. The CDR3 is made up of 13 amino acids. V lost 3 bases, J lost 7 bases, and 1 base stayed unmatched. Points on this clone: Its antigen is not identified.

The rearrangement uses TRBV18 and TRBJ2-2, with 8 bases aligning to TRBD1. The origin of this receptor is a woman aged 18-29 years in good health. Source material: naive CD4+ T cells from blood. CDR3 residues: CASSPDRVGELFF. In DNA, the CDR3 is TGTGCCAGCTCACCGGACAGGGTCGGGGAGCTGTTTTTT.